The rows below give T cell receptor beta chains drawn from one sample of a study of response to subunit inactivated influenza vaccine. TCRdb re-called the RT-PCR reads with MiXCR, one entry per CDR3 protein. The table shows roughly 790,000 distinct CDR3 sequences, with around 20% occurring only once. The sample consisted of PBMCs from blood, taken approximately 5 days after vaccination. Source of these receptors: a man aged 50-59 years who received an inactivated influenza vaccine. Both conserved end residues are part of each CDR3. D genes are given only for firm matches. Rows may omit the clone size; those that give it use once, few, many or a size class.

CDR3aa | CDR3nt | d_gene | j_gene | abundance | v_gene
CASSHFFLEPSTEAFF | TGTGCCAGCAGCCACTTCTTTCTTGAACCGAGCACTGAAGCTTTCTTT | - | TRBJ1-1 | - | TRBV4-2
CASITSSLGANVLTF | TGTGCCAGCATAACGTCGAGTTTGGGGGCCAACGTCCTGACTTTC | - | TRBJ2-6 | few | TRBV28
CSVEDGARRPYEQYF | TGCAGCGTTGAAGACGGCGCGCGAAGACCCTACGAGCAGTACTTC | - | TRBJ2-7 | - | TRBV29-1
CASRPGGVVWDTGELFF | TGCGCCAGTCGCCCGGGGGGAGTCGTCTGGGACACCGGGGAGCTGTTTTTT | TRBD2 | TRBJ2-2 | - | TRBV5-1
CASSSLIEAKNIQYF | TGTGCCAGCAGCTCCCTCATCGAAGCCAAAAACATTCAGTACTTC | - | TRBJ2-4 | few | TRBV7-9
CASSPGEITGELFF | TGTGCCAGCAGCCCAGGGGAGATCACCGGGGAGCTGTTTTTT | - | TRBJ2-2 | once | TRBV7-2
CASSQEGLSATQYF | TGTGCCAGCAGCCAAGAAGGGTTGAGTGCGACCCAGTACTTC | - | TRBJ2-5 | - | TRBV4-2
CASSLAGQNYNEQFF | TGCGCCAGCAGCTTGGCCGGTCAAAACTACAATGAGCAGTTCTTC | - | TRBJ2-1 | many | TRBV5-1
CASSYRLSNQPQHF | TGTGCCAGCAGTTACCGCCTGAGCAATCAGCCCCAGCATTTT | - | TRBJ1-5 | - | TRBV6-2/TRBV6-3
CASSYAGGRVNTGELFF | TGTGCCAGCAGTTACGCGGGTGGCAGGGTGAACACCGGGGAGCTGTTTTTT | - | TRBJ2-2 | few | TRBV6-5
CAITPGGASGRGFNEQFF | TGTGCCATCACCCCGGGGGGGGCTAGCGGGAGGGGATTCAATGAGCAGTTCTTC | TRBD2 | TRBJ2-1 | - | TRBV10-3
CASRPGGRVSDEQFF | TGTGCCAGCCGTCCCGGGGGCAGGGTATCAGATGAGCAGTTCTTC | - | TRBJ2-1 | - | TRBV6-2/TRBV6-3
CSAQGDNRGSGETQYF | TGCAGTGCTCAAGGGGACAACAGGGGAAGTGGCGAGACCCAGTACTTC | TRBD1 | TRBJ2-5 | - | TRBV20-1
CSAVKETQYF | TGCAGTGCAGTAAAAGAGACCCAGTACTTC | - | TRBJ2-5 | few | TRBV20-1
CASSLAREAGGTDTQYF | TGTGCCAGCAGCTTAGCGCGGGAAGCGGGGGGCACAGATACGCAGTATTTT | TRBD2 | TRBJ2-3 | - | TRBV7-9
CASSPRTGLYEQFF | TGTGCCAGCTCACCACGGACAGGGTTATATGAGCAGTTCTTC | TRBD1 | TRBJ2-1 | - | TRBV18
CASSHTRLAGGPGEQFF | TGCGCCAGCAGCCATACCCGACTAGCGGGGGGGCCGGGTGAGCAGTTCTTC | TRBD2 | TRBJ2-1 | - | TRBV4-1
CASSLGQGIGEQFF | TGTGCCAGCAGCCTGGGACAGGGTATTGGTGAGCAGTTCTTC | TRBD1 | TRBJ2-1 | - | TRBV7-9
CASSLERGSYEQYF | TGTGCCAGCAGCTTAGAGCGGGGCTCCTACGAGCAGTACTTC | TRBD2 | TRBJ2-7 | many | TRBV7-2
CASAQGARNQPQHF | TGTGCCAGCGCCCAGGGGGCGCGAAATCAGCCCCAGCATTTT | TRBD1 | TRBJ1-5 | - | TRBV12-3/TRBV12-4
CATSREKGTGSGTDTQYF | TGTGCCACCAGCAGAGAAAAGGGGACAGGGAGCGGGACAGATACGCAGTATTTT | TRBD1 | TRBJ2-3 | many | TRBV15
CSAREPPGGGRALRTDTQYF | TGCAGTGCTAGAGAGCCCCCCGGTGGCGGGAGGGCCCTGAGGACAGATACGCAGTATTTT | TRBD2 | TRBJ2-3 | - | TRBV20-1
CASSFSGHQETQYF | TGTGCCAGCAGTTTTAGCGGACACCAAGAGACCCAGTACTTC | - | TRBJ2-5 | - | TRBV27
CATSRQLTGASNEQFF | TGTGCCACCAGCAGACAACTTACAGGGGCCAGCAATGAGCAGTTCTTC | TRBD1 | TRBJ2-1 | few | TRBV15
CSAKDRWNTEAFF | TGCAGTGCTAAGGACCGGTGGAACACTGAAGCTTTCTTT | - | TRBJ1-1 | - | TRBV20-1
CSVEDEFTYNEQFF | TGCAGCGTTGAAGATGAGTTCACCTACAATGAGCAGTTCTTC | - | TRBJ2-1 | - | TRBV29-1
CASSQGIHQETQYF | TGCGCCAGCAGCCAAGGTATACATCAAGAGACCCAGTACTTC | - | TRBJ2-5 | - | TRBV4-1
CSAPGLAGGDEQYF | TGCAGTGCCCCAGGACTAGCGGGAGGTGACGAGCAGTACTTC | TRBD2 | TRBJ2-7 | many | TRBV20-1
CSARDGRDTEQYF | TGCAGTGCTAGAGATGGGCGGGACACCGAGCAGTACTTC | - | TRBJ2-7 | - | TRBV20-1
CATSRDGHEQYF | TGTGCCACCAGCAGAGATGGACACGAGCAGTACTTC | - | TRBJ2-7 | few | TRBV15
CASSSGPGLNQPQHF | TGTGCCAGCAGCTCTGGGCCGGGGCTCAATCAGCCCCAGCATTTT | - | TRBJ1-5 | many | TRBV3-1
CATRQDRVTYEQYF | TGTGCCACCAGACAAGACAGGGTTACCTACGAGCAGTACTTC | TRBD1 | TRBJ2-7 | - | TRBV15